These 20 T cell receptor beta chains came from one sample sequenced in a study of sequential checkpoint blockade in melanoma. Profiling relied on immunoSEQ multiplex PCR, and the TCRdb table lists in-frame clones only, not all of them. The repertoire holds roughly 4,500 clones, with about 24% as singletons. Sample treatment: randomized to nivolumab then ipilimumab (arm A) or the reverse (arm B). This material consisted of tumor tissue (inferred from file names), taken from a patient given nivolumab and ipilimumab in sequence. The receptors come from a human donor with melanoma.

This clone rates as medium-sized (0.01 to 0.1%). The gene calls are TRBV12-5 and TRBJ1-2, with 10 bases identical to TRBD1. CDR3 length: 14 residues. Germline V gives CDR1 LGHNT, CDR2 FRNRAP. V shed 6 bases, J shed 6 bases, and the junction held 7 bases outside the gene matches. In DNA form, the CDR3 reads TGTGCTAGTGGACGACAGGGGGCGTTGCATGGCTACACCTTC. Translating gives CASGRQGALHGYTF.

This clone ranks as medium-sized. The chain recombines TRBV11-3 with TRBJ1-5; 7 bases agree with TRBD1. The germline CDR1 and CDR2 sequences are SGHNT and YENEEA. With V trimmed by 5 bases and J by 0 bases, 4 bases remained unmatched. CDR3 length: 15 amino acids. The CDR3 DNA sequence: TGTGCCAGCAGCGCGGGACAGTATAGCAATCAGCCCCAGCATTTT. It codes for CASSAGQYSNQPQHF.

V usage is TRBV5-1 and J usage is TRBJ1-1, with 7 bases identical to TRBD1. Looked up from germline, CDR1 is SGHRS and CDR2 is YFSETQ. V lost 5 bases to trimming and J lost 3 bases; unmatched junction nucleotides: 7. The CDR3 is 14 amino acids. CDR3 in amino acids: CASREGARDTEAFF. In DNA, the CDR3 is TGCGCCAGCAGGGAGGGGGCACGCGACACTGAAGCTTTCTTT.

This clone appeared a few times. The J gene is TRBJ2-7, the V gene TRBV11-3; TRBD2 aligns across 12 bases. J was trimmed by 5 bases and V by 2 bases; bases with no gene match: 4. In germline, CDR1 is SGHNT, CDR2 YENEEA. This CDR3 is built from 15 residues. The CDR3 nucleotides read TGTGCCAGCAGCTTACTAGCGGGGGGGCCAAACGAGCAGTACTTC. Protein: CASSLLAGGPNEQYF.

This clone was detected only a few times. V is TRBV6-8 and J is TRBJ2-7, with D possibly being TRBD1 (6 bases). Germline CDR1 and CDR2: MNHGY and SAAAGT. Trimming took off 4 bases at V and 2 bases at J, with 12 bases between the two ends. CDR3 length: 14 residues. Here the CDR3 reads CASSSETGPYEQYF. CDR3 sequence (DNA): TGTGCCAGCAGTTCAGAGACAGGTCCCTACGAGCAGTACTTC.

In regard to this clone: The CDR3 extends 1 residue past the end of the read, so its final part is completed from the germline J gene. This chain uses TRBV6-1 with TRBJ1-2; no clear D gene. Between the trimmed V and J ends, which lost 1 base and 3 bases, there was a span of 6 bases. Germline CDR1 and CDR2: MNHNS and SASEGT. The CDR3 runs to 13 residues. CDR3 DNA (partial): TGTGCCAGCAGTGAAGATGGGGACTATGGCTACACC. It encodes CASSEDGDYGYT. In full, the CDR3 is CASSEDGDYGYTF.

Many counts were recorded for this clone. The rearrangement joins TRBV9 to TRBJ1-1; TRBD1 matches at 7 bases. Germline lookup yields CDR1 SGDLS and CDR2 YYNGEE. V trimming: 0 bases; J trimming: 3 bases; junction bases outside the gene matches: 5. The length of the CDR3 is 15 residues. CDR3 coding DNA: TGTGCCAGCAGCGTAGCATCAGACAGGGACACTGAAGCTTTCTTT. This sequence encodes CASSVASDRDTEAFF.

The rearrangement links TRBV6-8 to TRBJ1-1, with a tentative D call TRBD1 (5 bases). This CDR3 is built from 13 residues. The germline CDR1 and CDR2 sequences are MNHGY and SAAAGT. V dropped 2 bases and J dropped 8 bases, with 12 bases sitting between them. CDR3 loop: CASSYGIRTEAFF. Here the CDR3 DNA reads TGTGCCAGCAGTTACGGCATCCGGACAGAAGCTTTCTTT.

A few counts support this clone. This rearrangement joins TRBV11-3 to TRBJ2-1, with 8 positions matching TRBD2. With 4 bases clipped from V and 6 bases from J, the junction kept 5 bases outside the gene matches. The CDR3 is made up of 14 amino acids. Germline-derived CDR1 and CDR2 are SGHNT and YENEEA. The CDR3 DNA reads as TGTGCCAGCAGCTCCACCGGGACTAGCAATGAGCAGTTCTTC. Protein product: CASSSTGTSNEQFF.

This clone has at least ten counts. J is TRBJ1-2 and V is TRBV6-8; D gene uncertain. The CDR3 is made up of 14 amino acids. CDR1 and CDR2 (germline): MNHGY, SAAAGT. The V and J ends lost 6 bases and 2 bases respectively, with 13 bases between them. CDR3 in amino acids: CASSPDGWNYGYTF. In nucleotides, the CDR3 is TGTGCCAGCAGCCCAGACGGATGGAACTATGGCTACACCTTC.

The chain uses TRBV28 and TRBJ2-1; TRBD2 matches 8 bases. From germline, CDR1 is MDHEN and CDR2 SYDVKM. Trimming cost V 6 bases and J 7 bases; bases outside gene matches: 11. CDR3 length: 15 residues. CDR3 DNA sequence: TGTGCCAGCAGCCGCTTGGGCGGGAGGAGGAATGAGCAGTTCTTC. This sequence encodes CASSRLGGRRNEQFF.

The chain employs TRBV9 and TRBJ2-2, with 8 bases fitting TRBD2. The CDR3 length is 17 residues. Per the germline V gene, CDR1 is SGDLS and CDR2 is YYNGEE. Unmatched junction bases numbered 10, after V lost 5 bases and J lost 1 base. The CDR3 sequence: CASSEARGVMNTGELFF. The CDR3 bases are TGTGCCAGCAGTGAAGCGCGGGGGGTTATGAACACCGGGGAGCTGTTTTTT.

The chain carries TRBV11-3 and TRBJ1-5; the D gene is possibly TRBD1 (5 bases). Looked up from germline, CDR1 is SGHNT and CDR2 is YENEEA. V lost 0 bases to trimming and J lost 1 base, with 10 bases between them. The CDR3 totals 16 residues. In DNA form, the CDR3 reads TGTGCCAGCAGCTTAGACGGGGGTTCAAGCAATCAGCCCCAGCATTTT. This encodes CASSLDGGSSNQPQHF.

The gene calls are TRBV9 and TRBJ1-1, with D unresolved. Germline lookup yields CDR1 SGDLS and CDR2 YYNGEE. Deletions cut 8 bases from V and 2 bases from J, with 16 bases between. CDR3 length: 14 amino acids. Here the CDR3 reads CASIPYVHNTEAFF. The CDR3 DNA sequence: TGTGCCAGTATCCCTTACGTGCATAACACTGAAGCTTTCTTT.

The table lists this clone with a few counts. In nucleotides, the CDR3 is TGCGCCAGCAGCTTGGAAGGGGGCAATCAGCCCCAGCATTTT. It codes for CASSLEGGNQPQHF. The gene calls are TRBV5-1 and TRBJ1-5; D is possibly TRBD1 (5 bases). Germline loops: CDR1 SGHRS, CDR2 YFSETQ. There are 14 residues in the CDR3. V lost 0 bases and J lost 2, with 6 bases in between.

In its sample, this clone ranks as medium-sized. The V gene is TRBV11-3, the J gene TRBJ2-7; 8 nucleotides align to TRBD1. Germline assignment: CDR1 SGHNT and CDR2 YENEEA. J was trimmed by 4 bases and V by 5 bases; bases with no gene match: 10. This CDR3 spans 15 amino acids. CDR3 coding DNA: TGTGCCAGCAGCCGAGGGACAGGTGAGGGGTACGAGCAGTACTTC. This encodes CASSRGTGEGYEQYF.

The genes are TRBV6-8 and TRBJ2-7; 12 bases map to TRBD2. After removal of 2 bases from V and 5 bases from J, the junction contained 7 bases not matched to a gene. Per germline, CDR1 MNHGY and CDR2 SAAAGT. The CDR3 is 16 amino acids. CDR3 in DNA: TGTGCCAGCAGTTACGGCCTAGCGGGGGGGCGCGACGAGCAGTACTTC. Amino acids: CASSYGLAGGRDEQYF.

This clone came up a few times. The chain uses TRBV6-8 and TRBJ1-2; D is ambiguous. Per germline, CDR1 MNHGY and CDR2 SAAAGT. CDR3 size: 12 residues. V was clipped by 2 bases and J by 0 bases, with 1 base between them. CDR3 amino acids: CASSYTNYGYTF. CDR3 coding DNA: TGTGCCAGCAGTTACACTAACTATGGCTACACCTTC.

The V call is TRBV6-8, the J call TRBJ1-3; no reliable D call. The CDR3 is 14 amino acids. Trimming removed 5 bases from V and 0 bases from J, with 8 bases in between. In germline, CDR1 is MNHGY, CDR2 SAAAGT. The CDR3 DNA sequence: TGTGCCAGCAGTCGAACAGACTCTGGAAACACCATATATTTT. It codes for CASSRTDSGNTIYF.

The CDR3 reads CASSPFAAQTLQETQYF. The DNA of the CDR3 is TGTGCCAGCTCACCCTTTGCAGCCCAGACGCTACAAGAGACCCAGTACTTC. The gene calls are TRBV18 and TRBJ2-5; no firm D call. The germline V and J ends were trimmed by 3 bases and 2 bases, with 19 bases remaining between them. Germline loops: CDR1 KGHSH, CDR2 LQKENI. This CDR3 contains 17 residues.